This T cell receptor beta chain emerged from a study of cytomegalovirus exposure and HLA in healthy donors. Findings and limits, study-wide: Some V segments, including TRBV6-2 and TRBV6-3, were excluded as indistinguishable. Compared with the roughly 700-donor mean, an Asian-associated ancestry cluster reportedly had fewer N-insertions, according to a later analysis.

The primer mix had 60 Vbeta and 13 Jbeta primers. Profiling relied on immunoSEQ multiplex PCR, and the TCRdb table lists in-frame clones only, not all of them. Of about 140,000 clones listed, 70% are singletons. A note on this clone: Antigen: not known.

V was pared by 11 bases and J by 1 base, with 22 bases between. The CDR3 is 16 amino acids. CDR1 is SNHLY and CDR2 is FYNNEI in the germline V gene. What was sequenced was PBMCs. J is TRBJ2-3 and V is TRBV2; D possibly corresponds to TRBD2 (7 bases). This receptor was taken from a woman under 40 in good health and CMV-seronegative. As DNA, the CDR3 is TGTGCCGGCACCGTAGGAGGGGGGGGTGGCACAGATACGCAGTATTTT. Protein product: CAGTVGGGGGTDTQYF.